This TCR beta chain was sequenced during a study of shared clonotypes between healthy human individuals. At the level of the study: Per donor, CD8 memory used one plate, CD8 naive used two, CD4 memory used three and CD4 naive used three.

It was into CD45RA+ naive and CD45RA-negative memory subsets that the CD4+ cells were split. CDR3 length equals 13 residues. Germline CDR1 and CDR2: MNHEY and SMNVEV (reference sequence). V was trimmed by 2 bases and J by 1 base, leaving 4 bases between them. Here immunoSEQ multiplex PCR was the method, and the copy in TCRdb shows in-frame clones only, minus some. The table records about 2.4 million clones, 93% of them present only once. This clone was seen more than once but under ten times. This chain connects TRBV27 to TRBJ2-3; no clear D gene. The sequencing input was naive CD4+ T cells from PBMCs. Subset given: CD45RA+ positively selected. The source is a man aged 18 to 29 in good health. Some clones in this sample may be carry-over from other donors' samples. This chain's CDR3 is CASSLRRTDTQYF. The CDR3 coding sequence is TGTGCCAGCAGTTTACGGCGCACAGATACGCAGTATTTT.